The TCR beta chain under discussion was sequenced for a study of vaccination effects on CD4 cells after COVID-19 (dated by TCRdb to between 2022 and 2023). With respect to the entire study: Each participant got two doses of an mRNA SARS-CoV-2 vaccine, either BNT162b2 or mRNA-1273. The study compared SARS-CoV-2 spike-specific CD4+ TCR repertoires before and after mRNA vaccination in COVID-19 convalescent patients and infection-naive vaccine recipients. The full study included some eleven COVID-19 convalescent patients and a few SARS-CoV-2-naive healthy vaccine recipients. In the study, cultures from other donors were sequenced using the Oncomine TCR Beta short-read assay on an Illumina iSeq 100. On the study overall, not on this receptor specifically: Limitations of the study were the small number of convalescent patients and the absence of early post-infection timepoints. Clones induced by infection and clones induced by vaccination both contracted markedly at late timepoints after vaccination, which fits with T cell responses waning over time. Among healthy vaccine recipients, nearly all vaccine-induced clones were SARS-CoV-2 mono-reactive, and only 1 of 255 was cross-reactive with common cold coronaviruses.

Library creation used the immunoSEQ multiplex PCR assay. TCR beta CDR3 sequencing was performed on DNA from the cultured, isolated CD4+ T cells. Per the authors' processing: Non-productive TCR sequences were removed, reads were trimmed to the CDR3 region, and CDR3s of at least 7 amino acids were retained. The MANAFEST web app was used to pick out antigen-specific clonotypes by comparing their expansion in peptide wells with that in reference cultures. To be called positive, a clone needed expansion at FDR<0.05 compared with the reference and with all other wells, an odds ratio greater than 5, and a frequency greater than 0.1% in two replicate wells. Cross-reactive clonotypes were defined as significantly expanded in SARS-CoV-2 spike wells and in at least one common cold coronavirus spike condition. CDR3 similarity was assessed by Levenshtein distance with the stringdist R package, and unrooted trees were built with ape in R 3.6.1. TCRdb took over this immuneACCESS table, retaining in-frame rearrangements with V and J assigned. Such tables are incomplete; in checked studies, under half of the missing clones stem from an unresolved V gene, and the remainder is unexplained. Clone size and the V and J calls come from that table; the DNA yielded D and trimming. The table for this sample lists some 68,000 clones; less than 80% of them were counted only once. Over 3.5% of the sample belongs to the ten largest clones.

In the ViraFEST assay, PBMC were stimulated with viral peptide pools, and TCR sequencing was then used to find antigen-specific CD4+ T cell clonotypes based on their expansion. After approximately eleven days of culture, CD4+ T cells were isolated with the EasySep CD4+ T cell isolation kit. Negative nucleocapsid antibody results before and after vaccination confirmed that the healthy vaccine recipients had no prior SARS-CoV-2 infection. Each well held roughly 2.2 million PBMC cultured in IMDM containing roughly 5.1% human AB serum, 8 to 10 IU/ml IL-2 and gentamicin, along with roughly 10 ug/ml peptides. Half of the culture medium was replaced with fresh IL-2-containing medium on days 3 and 7. Each peptide stimulation condition was cultured in triplicate wells unless otherwise noted. PBMC were separated from whole blood using Ficoll-Paque Plus gradient centrifugation and were then either cryopreserved at -140C or used fresh. The spike proteins of SARS-CoV-2 and of the common cold coronaviruses HCoV-NL63, HCoV-OC43 and HCoV-229E were spanned by overlapping peptide pools. The QIAamp micro DNA kit was used to extract genomic DNA from the cultured CD4+ T cells.

This clone came up a few times. The antigen it binds to is not known. One base away there is no much larger clone; base qualities are not given. The CDR3 covers 15 residues, taking in both the cysteine and the phenylalanine. Kept here is only the CDR3 DNA, which spans 45 bases and is read in frame from base 1. For CDR1 and CDR2, the germline V gene lists SGHRS and YFSETQ. Trimming accounts for 0 bases at V and 8 bases at J, while the number of junction bases matched to no gene is 6. The TCR originated in a human donor who received a COVID-19 vaccine. Sequencing used CD4+ T cells from PBMCs cultured with HCoV-OC43 spike peptides, obtained before COVID-19 vaccination. The sample's cell subset or site label, decoded: HCoV-OC43 spike overlapping peptide pool stimulation. The receptor chain draws on TRBV5-1 and TRBJ2-1; 9 bases in the middle match TRBD2. The CDR3 corresponds to CASSLGSGGWDEQFF. The nucleotide sequence is TGCGCCAGCAGCTTGGGTAGCGGGGGTTGGGATGAGCAGTTCTTC.